This TCR beta chain appears in the sequencing data of a study of T cell repertoires in cytomegalovirus infection. Study-wide context: CMV epitopes, recently identified HLA-C-restricted and well-studied HLA-B-restricted, were used. Through public TCR beta signatures, both CMV infection and matching HLA type were indicated. Study findings and constraints: HLA-C-restricted TCR beta clonotypes specific for CMV led the ex vivo response. Individuals carrying CMV plus the relevant HLA were identified by cumulative frequency of public TCR beta families.

TCRdb called the reads again in MiXCR, with one record for every CDR3 protein. In the table there are a few hundred thousand distinct CDR3 sequences, around 40% of which are singletons. With 7 bases removed from V and 0 bases from J, the gap between germline ends came to 10 bases. This CDR3 is 15 amino acids long. Germline V CDR1 and CDR2: SGHAT, FQNNGV. This clonotype was seen only a few times. Its specificity is unknown. The sequence was obtained from a human donor in good health (CMV status not recorded). Some clones in this sample may be carry-over from other donors' samples. This sequence joins TRBV11-2 and TRBJ2-6, with unresolved D. Material: cultured PBMCs, obtained from culture after CMV antigen stimulation. The chain's CDR3 is CASTGPNSGANVLTF. CDR3 nucleotides: TGTGCCAGCACCGGGCCCAACTCTGGGGCCAACGTCCTGACTTTC.